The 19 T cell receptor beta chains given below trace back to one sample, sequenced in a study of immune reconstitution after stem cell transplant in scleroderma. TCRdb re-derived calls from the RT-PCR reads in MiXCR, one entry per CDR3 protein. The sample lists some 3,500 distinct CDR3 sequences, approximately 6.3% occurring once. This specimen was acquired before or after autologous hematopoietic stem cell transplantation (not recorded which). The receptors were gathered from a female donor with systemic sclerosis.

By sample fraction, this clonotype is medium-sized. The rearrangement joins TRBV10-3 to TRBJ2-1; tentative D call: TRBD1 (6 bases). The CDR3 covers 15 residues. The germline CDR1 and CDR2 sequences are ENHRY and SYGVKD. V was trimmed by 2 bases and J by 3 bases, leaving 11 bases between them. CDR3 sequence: CAISEATGIYNEQFF. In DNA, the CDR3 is TGTGCCATCAGTGAGGCGACAGGAATCTACAATGAGCAGTTCTTC.

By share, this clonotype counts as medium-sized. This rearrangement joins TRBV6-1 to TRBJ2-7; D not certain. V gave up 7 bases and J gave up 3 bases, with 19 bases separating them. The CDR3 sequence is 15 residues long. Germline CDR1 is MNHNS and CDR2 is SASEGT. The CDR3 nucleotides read TGTGCCAGCACTCGATTGGAGAGCCTAAGCTACGAGCAGTACTTC. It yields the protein CASTRLESLSYEQYF.

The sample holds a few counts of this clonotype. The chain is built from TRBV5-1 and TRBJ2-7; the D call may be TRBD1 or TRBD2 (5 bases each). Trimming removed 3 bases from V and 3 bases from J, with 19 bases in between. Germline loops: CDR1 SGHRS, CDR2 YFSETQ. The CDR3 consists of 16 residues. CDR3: CASSSARGAMYYEQYF. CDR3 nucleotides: TGCGCCAGCAGCTCCGCCCGAGGGGCCATGTACTACGAGCAGTACTTC.

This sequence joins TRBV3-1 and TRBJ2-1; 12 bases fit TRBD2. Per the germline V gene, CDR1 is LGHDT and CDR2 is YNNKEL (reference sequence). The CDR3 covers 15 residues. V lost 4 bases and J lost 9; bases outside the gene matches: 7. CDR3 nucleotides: TGTGCCAGCAGCCCCCGACTAGCGGGAGATTTTGAGCAGTTCTTC. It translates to CASSPRLAGDFEQFF.

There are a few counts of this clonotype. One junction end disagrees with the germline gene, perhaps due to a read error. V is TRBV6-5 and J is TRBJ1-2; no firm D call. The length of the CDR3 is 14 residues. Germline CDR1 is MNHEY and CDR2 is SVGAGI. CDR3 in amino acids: CASSLRGSNYGYIF. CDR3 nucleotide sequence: TGTGCCAGCAGCCTCCGCGGGTCTAACTATGGCTACATCTTC.

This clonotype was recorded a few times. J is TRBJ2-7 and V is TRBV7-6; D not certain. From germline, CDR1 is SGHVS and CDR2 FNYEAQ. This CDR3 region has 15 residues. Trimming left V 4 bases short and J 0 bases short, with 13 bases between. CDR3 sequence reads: CASSSTSVSSYEQYF. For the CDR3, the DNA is TGTGCCAGCAGCTCTACGAGCGTTAGCTCCTACGAGCAGTACTTC.

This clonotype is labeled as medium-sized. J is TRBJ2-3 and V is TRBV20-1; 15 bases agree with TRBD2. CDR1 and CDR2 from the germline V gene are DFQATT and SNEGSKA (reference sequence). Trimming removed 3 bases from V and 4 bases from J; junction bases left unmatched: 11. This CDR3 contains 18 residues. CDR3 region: CSASEGLAGGPGADTQYF. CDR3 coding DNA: TGCAGTGCTAGTGAAGGACTAGCGGGGGGGCCTGGCGCAGATACGCAGTATTTT.

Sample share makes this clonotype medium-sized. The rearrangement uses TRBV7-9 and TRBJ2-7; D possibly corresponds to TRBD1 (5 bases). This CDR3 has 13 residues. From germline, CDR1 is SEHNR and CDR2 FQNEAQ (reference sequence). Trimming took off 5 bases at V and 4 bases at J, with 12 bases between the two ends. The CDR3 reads CASSPGQQYEQYF. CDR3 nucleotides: TGTGCCAGCAGCCCCGGACAACAATACGAGCAGTACTTC.

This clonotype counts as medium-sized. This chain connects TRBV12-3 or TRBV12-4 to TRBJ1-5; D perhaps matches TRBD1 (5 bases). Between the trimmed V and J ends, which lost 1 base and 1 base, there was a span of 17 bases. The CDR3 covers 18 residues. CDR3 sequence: CASSLDIGGNPSNQPQHF. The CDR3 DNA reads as TGTGCCAGCAGTTTAGATATCGGGGGAAATCCCAGCAATCAGCCCCAGCATTTT.

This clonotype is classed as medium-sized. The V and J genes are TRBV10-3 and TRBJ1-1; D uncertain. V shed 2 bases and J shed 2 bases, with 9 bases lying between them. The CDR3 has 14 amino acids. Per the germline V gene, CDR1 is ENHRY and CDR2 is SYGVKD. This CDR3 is CAISEAIDNTEAFF. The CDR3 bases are TGTGCCATCAGTGAGGCAATCGATAACACTGAAGCTTTCTTT.

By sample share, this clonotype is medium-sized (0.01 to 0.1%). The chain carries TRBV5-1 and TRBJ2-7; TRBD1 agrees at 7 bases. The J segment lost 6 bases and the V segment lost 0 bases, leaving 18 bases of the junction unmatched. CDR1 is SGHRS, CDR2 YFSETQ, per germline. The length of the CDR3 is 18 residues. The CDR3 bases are TGCGCCAGCAGCTTGGTCTTGGTTGCCGACAGGGCCTTGGGCGAGCAGTACTTC. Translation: CASSLVLVADRALGEQYF.

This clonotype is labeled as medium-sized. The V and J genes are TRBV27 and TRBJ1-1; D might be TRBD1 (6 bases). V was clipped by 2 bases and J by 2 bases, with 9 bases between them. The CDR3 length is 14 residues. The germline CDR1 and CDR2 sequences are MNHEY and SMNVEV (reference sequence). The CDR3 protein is CASSLGGTNTEAFF. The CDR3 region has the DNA TGTGCCAGCAGTTTAGGTGGGACAAACACTGAAGCTTTCTTT.

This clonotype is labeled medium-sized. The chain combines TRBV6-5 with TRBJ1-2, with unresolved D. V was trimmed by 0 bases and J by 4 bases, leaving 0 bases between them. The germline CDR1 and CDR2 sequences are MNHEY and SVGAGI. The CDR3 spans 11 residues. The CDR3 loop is CASSYSYGYTF. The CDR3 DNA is TGTGCCAGCAGTTACTCCTATGGCTACACCTTC.

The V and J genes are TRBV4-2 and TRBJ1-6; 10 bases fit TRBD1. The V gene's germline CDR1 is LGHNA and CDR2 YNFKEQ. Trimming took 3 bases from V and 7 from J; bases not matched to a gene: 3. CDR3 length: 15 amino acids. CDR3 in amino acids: CASSHSDRGNSPLHF. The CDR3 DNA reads TGTGCCAGCAGCCACTCGGACAGGGGGAATTCACCCCTCCACTTT.

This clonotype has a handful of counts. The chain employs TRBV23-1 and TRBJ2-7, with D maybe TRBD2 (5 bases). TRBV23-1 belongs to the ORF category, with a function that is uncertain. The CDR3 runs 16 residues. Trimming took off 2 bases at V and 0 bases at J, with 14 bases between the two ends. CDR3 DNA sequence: TGCGCCAGCAGTCAACACGGGGAAAAGGGCTCCTACGAGCAGTACTTC. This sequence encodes CASSQHGEKGSYEQYF.

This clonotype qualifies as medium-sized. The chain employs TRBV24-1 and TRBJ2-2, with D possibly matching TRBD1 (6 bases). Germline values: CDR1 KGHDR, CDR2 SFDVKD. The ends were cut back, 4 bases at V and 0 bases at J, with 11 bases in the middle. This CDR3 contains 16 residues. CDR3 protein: CATSDPGVSNTGELFF. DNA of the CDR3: TGTGCCACCAGTGACCCAGGGGTTTCGAACACCGGGGAGCTGTTTTTT.

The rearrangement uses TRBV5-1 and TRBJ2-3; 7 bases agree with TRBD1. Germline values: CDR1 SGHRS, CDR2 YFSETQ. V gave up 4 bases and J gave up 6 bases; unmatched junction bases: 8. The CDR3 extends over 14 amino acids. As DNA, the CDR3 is TGCGCCAGCAGCCTGGACAGGTCGTTGGATACGCAGTATTTT. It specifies CASSLDRSLDTQYF. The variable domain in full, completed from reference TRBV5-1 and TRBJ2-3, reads KAGVTQTPRYLIKTRGQQVTLSCSPISGHRSVSWYQQTPGQGLQFLFEYFSETQRNKGNFPGRFSGRQFSNSRSEMNVSTLELGDSALYLCASSLDRSLDTQYFGPGTRLTVL.

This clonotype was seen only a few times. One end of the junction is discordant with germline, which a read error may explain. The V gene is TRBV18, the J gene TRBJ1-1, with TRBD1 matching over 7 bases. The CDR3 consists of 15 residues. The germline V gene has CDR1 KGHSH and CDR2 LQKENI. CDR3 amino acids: CASSPQGNANTEAFF. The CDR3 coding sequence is TGTGCCAGCTCTCCACAGGGGAATGCGAACACTGAAGCTTTCTTT. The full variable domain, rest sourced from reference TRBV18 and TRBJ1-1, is NAGVMQNPRHLVRRRGQEARLRCSPMKGHSHVYWYRQLPEEGLKFMVYLQKENIIDESGMPKERFSAEFPKEGPSILRIQQVVRGDSAAYFCASSPQGNANTEAFFGQGTRLTVV.

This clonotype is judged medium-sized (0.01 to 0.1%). This CDR3 reads CASSPRGVSTGELFF. CDR3 nucleotide sequence: TGTGCCAGCAGTCCCAGGGGGGTTAGTACCGGGGAGCTGTTTTTT. The chain couples TRBV12-3 or TRBV12-4 to TRBJ2-2; D might be TRBD1 (7 bases). The V end was cut by 5 bases, the J end by 5 bases, with 15 bases between. The CDR3 is 15 amino acids.